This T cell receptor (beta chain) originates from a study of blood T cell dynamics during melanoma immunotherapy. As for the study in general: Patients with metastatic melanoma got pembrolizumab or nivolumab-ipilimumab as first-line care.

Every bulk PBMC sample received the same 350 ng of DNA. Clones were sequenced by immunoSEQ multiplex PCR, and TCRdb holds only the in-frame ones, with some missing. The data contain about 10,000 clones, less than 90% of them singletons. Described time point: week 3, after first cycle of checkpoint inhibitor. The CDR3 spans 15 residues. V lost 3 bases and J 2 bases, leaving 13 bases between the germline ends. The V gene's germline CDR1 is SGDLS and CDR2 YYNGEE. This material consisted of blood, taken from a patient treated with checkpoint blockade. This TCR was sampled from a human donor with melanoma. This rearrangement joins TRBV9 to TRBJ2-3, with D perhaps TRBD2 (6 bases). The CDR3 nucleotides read TGTGCCAGCAGCGGAAAGACTAGTCACACAGATACGCAGTATTTT. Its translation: CASSGKTSHTDTQYF.